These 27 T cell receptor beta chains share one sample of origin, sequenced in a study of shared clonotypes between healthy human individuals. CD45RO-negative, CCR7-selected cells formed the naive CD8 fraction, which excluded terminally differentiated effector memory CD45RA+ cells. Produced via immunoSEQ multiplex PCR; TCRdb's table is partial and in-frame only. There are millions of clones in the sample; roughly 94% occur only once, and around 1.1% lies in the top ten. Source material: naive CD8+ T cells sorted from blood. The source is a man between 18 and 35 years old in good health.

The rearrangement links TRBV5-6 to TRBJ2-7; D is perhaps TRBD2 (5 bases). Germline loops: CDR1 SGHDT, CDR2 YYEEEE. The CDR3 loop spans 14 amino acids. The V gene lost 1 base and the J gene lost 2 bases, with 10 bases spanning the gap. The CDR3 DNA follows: TGTGCCAGCAGCTTGATGGACTTGCCCTACGAGCAGTACTTC. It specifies CASSLMDLPYEQYF.

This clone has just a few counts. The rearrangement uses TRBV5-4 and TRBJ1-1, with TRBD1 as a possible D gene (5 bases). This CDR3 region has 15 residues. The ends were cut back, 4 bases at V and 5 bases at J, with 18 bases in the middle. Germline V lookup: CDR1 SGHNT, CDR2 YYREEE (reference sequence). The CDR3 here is CASSPHGGMRTEAFF. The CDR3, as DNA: TGTGCCAGCAGCCCCCATGGGGGGATGCGAACTGAAGCTTTCTTT.

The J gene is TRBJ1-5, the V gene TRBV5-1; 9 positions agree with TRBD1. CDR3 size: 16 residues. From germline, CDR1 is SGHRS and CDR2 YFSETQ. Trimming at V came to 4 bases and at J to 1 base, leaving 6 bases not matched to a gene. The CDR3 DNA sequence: TGCGCCAGCAGCAACGACAGGGGGAGCAGCAATCAGCCCCAGCATTTT. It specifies CASSNDRGSSNQPQHF.

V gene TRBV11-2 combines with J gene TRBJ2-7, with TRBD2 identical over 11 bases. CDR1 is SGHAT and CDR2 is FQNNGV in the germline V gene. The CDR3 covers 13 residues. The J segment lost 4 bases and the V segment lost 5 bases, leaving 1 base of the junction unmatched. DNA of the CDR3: TGTGCCAGCAGCACTAGCGGGGGTTACGAGCAGTACTTC. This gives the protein CASSTSGGYEQYF.

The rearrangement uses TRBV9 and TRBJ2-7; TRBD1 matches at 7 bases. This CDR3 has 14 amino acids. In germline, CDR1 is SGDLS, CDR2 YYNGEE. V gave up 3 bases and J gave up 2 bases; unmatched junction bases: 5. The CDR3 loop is CASSGDREPYEQYF. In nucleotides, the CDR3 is TGTGCCAGCAGCGGAGACAGGGAACCCTACGAGCAGTACTTC.

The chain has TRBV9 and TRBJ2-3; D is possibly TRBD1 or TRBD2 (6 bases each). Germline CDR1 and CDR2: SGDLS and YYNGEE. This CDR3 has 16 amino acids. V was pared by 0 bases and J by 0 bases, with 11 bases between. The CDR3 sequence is CASSVEDGGSTDTQYF. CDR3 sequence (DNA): TGTGCCAGCAGCGTAGAGGACGGGGGCAGCACAGATACGCAGTATTTT.

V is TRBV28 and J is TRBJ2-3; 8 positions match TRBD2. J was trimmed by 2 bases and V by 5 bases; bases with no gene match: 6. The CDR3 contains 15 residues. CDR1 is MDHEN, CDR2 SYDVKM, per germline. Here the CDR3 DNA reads TGTGCCAGCAGTCCATTAGCGGGGTCCACAGATACGCAGTATTTT. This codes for CASSPLAGSTDTQYF.

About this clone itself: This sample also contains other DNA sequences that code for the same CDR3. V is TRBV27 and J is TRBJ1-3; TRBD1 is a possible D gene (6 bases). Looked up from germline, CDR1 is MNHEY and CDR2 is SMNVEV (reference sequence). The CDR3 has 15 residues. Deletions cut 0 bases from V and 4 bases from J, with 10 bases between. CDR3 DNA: TGTGCCAGCAGTTTATCGGGGGGCCCAGGAAACACCATATATTTT. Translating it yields CASSLSGGPGNTIYF.

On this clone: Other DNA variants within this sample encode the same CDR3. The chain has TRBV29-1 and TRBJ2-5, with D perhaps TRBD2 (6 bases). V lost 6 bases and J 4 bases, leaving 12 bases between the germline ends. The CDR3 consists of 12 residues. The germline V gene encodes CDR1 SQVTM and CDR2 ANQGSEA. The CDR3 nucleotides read TGCAGCGTGGGCCTGGGGGGAGAGACCCAGTACTTC. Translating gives CSVGLGGETQYF.

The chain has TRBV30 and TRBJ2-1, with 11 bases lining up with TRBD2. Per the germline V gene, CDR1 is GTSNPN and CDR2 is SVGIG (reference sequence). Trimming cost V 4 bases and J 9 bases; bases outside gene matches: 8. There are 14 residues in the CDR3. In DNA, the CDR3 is TGTGCCTGGACAGCACTAGCGGGAGTAACTGAGCAGTTCTTC. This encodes CAWTALAGVTEQFF.

CDR3 loop: CASSLGLVHTGELFF. The CDR3, as DNA: TGTGCCAGCAGCTTAGGACTAGTACACACCGGGGAGCTGTTTTTT. The chain uses TRBV7-8 and TRBJ2-2, with D perhaps matching TRBD2 (6 bases). CDR1 and CDR2 (germline): SGHVS, FQNEAQ. Trimming removed 1 base from V and 3 bases from J, with 9 bases in between. The CDR3 has 15 amino acids. The variable domain in full, completed from reference TRBV7-8 and TRBJ2-2, reads GAGVSQSPRYKVAKRGQDVALRCDPISGHVSLFWYQQALGQGPEFLTYFQNEAQLDKSGLPSDRFFAERPEGSVSTLKIQRTQQEDSAVYLCASSLGLVHTGELFFGEGSRLTVL.

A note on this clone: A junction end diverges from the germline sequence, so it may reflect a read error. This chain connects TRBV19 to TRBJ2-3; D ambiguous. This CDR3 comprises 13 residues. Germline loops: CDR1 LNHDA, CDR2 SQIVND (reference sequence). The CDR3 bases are TGTGCCAGTAGTATAGGAAAGAGCGATACCCAGTATTTT. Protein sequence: CASSIGKSDTQYF.

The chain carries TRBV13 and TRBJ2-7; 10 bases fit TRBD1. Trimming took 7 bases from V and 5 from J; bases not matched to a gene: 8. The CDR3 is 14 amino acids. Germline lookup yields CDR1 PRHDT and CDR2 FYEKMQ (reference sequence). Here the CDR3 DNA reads TGTGCCAGCAACCACGACAGGGGGCTGAACGAGCAGTACTTC. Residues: CASNHDRGLNEQYF.

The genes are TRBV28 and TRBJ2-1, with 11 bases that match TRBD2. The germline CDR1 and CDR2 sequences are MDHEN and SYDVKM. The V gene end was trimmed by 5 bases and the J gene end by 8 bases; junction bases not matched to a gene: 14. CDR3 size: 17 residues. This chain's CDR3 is CASSPPLSGGARDEQFF. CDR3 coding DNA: TGTGCCAGCAGTCCCCCCCTTAGCGGGGGGGCCAGGGATGAGCAGTTCTTC.

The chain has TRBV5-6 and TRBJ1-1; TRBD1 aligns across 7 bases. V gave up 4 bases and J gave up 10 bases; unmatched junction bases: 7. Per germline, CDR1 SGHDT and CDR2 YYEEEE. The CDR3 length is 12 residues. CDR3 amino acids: CASSVTGFVAFF. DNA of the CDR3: TGTGCCAGCAGCGTGACAGGGTTTGTAGCTTTCTTT.

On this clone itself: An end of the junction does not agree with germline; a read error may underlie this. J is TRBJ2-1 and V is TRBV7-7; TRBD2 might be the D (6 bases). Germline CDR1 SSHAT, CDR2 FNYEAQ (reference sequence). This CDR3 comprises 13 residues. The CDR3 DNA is TGTGCTAGCAGCTTAGGAGGGCAGAATGAGCAGTTCTTC. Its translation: CASSLGGQNEQFF. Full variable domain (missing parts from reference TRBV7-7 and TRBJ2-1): GAGVSQSPRYKVTKRGQDVTLRCDPISSHATLYWYQQALGQGPEFLTYFNYEAQPDKSGLPSDRFSAERPEGSISTLTIQRTEQRDSAMYRCASSLGGQNEQFFGPGTRLTVL.

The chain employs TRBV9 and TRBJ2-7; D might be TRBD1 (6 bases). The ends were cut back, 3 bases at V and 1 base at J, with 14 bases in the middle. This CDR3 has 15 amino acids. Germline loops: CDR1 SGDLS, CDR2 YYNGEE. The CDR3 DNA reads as TGTGCCAGCAGCGCTGGGGGACACCCTTCCTACGAGCAGTACTTC. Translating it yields CASSAGGHPSYEQYF.

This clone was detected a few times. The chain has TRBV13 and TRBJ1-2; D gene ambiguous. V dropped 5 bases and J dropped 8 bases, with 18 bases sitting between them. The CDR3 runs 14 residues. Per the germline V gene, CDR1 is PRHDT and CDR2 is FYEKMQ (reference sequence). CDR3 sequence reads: CASSKQQLPGGYTF. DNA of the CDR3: TGTGCCAGCAGCAAACAACAACTCCCGGGAGGCTACACCTTC. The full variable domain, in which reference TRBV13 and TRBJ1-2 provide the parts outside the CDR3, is AAGVIQSPRHLIKEKRETATLKCYPIPRHDTVYWYQQGPGQDPQFLISFYEKMQSDKGSIPDRFSAQQFSDYHSELNMSSLELGDSALYFCASSKQQLPGGYTFGSGTRLTVV.

The CDR3 DNA reads TGTGCCAGCAGTTCGGGCGACCCCACTTTCTACGAGCAGTACTTC. Protein: CASSSGDPTFYEQYF. The chain joins TRBV6-5 to TRBJ2-7; D is ambiguous. Trimming took off 4 bases at V and 3 bases at J, with 16 bases between the two ends. Germline loops: CDR1 MNHEY, CDR2 SVGAGI. The CDR3 is made up of 15 amino acids.

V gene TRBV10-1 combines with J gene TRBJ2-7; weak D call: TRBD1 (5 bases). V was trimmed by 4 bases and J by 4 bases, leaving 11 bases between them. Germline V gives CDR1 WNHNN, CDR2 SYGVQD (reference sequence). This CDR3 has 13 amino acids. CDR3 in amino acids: CASSVKQEYEQYF. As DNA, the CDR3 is TGCGCCAGCAGTGTGAAACAGGAGTACGAGCAGTACTTC.

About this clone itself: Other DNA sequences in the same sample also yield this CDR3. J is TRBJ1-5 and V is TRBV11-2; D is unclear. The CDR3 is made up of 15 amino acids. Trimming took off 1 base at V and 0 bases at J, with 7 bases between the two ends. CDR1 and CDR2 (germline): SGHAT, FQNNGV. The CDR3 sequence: CASSLAGYSNQPQHF. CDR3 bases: TGTGCCAGCAGCTTAGCGGGTTATAGCAATCAGCCCCAGCATTTT.

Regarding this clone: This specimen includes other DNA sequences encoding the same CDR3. CDR3 coding DNA: TGTGCCAGCAGTTTCCCTGGAAACACCATATATTTT. This sequence encodes CASSFPGNTIYF. The V gene is TRBV5-4, the J gene TRBJ1-3; no firm D call. The CDR3 extends over 12 amino acids. V was trimmed by 5 bases and J by 2 bases, leaving 5 bases between them. The germline gives CDR1 SGHNT, CDR2 YYREEE (reference sequence).

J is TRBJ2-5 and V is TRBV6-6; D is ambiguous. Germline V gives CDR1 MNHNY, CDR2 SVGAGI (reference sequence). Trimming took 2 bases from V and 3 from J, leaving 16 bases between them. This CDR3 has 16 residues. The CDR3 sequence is CASSYPRSGLEETQYF. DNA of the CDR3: TGTGCCAGCAGTTACCCGAGGTCCGGGCTGGAAGAGACCCAGTACTTC.

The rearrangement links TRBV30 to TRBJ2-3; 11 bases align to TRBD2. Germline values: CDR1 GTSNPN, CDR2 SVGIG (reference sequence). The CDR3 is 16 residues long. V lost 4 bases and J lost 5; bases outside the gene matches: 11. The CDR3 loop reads CAWTHLAGGVGDTQYF. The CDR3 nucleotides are TGTGCCTGGACCCACCTAGCGGGAGGAGTGGGAGATACGCAGTATTTT. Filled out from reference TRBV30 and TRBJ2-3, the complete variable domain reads SQTIHQWPATLVQPVGSPLSLECTVEGTSNPNLYWYRQAAGRGLQLLFYSVGIGQISSEVPQNLSASRPQDRQFILSSKKLLLSDSGFYLCAWTHLAGGVGDTQYFGPGTRLTVL.

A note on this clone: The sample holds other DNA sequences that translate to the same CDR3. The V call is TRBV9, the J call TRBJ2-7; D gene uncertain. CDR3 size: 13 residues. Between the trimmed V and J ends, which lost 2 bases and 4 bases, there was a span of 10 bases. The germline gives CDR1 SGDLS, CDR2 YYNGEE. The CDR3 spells CASSVTPDYEQYF. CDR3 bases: TGTGCCAGCAGCGTTACTCCCGATTACGAGCAGTACTTC.

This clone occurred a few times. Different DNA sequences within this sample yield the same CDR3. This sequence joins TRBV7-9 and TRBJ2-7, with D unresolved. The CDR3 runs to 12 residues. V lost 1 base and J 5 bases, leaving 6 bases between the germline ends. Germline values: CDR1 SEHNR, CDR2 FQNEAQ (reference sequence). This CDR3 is CASSLGGHEQYF. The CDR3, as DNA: TGTGCCAGCAGCTTAGGTGGCCACGAGCAGTACTTC.

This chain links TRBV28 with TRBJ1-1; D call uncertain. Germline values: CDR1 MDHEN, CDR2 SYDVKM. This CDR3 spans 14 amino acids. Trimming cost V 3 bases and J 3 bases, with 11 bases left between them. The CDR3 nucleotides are TGTGCCAGCAGTTTCCGTCTCAGAGACACTGAAGCTTTCTTT. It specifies CASSFRLRDTEAFF.